These 26 T cell receptor beta chains originate from one sample sequenced in a study of metastatic and nonmetastatic thyroid tumors. TCRdb re-processed the PCR reads through MiXCR. The data hold about 92,000 clones, with about 15% observed a single time. Until they underwent thyroid surgery, no patient had received any treatment. The sequenced sample was blood. Receptors originate from a female donor with papillary thyroid cancer or a benign thyroid nodule (not recorded which). Some clones in this sample may be carry-over from other donors' samples.

This chain joins TRBV27 and TRBJ1-2, with D possibly being TRBD1 (5 bases). This CDR3 is built from 15 residues. V was pared by 1 base and J by 5 bases, with 14 bases between. Per the germline V gene, CDR1 is MNHEY and CDR2 is SMNVEV (reference sequence). This CDR3 reads CASSLYLGVGYGYTF. The CDR3 DNA reads as TGTGCCAGCAGTTTATATTTGGGGGTGGGGTATGGCTACACCTTC.

Regarding this clone: The junction departs from germline at one end; a sequencing error may be responsible. This sequence joins TRBV19 and TRBJ2-1; D perhaps matches TRBD2 (5 bases). The CDR3 contains 16 residues. Looked up from germline, CDR1 is LNHDA and CDR2 is SQIVND (reference sequence). The CDR3 nucleotides read TGTTCCAGTAGTATATCGAGCGGCCGTGCCTACAATGAGCAGTTCTTC. Protein product: CSSSISSGRAYNEQFF.

This clone was found a few times. V gene TRBV6-1 combines with J gene TRBJ1-5; tentative D call: TRBD1 (5 bases). CDR1 and CDR2 (germline): MNHNS, SASEGT. Trimming took 10 bases from V and 2 from J, leaving 12 bases between them. CDR3 size: 13 residues. The CDR3 spells CANIETGNQPQHF. In DNA form, the CDR3 reads TGTGCCAACATAGAGACAGGCAATCAGCCCCAGCATTTT.

A remark on this clone: An end of the junction does not agree with germline; a read error may underlie this. This rearrangement joins TRBV6-2 or TRBV6-3 to TRBJ2-7; 9 bases fit TRBD1. The CDR3 runs 20 residues. CDR1 is MNHEY and CDR2 is SVGEGT in the germline V gene. The DNA for the CDR3 is TGTGCCAGCGGTTACCCGTTCGGGACAGGGCAGCGAACGAACGCCTACGAGCAGTACTTC. As protein: CASGYPFGTGQRTNAYEQYF.

Points on this clone: A read error is possible here, since a much larger clone lies one base away. This chain links TRBV28 with TRBJ2-7; no firm D call. Germline V CDR1 and CDR2: MDHEN, SYDVKM. This CDR3 region has 8 residues. The CDR3 DNA reads as TGTAGGTTTCGAGAGCAGTACTTC. Protein: CRFREQYF.

In its sample, this clone was seen many times. V gene TRBV15 combines with J gene TRBJ2-1; D is perhaps TRBD1 (5 bases). Germline V gene data show CDR1 as LNHNV and CDR2 as YYDKDF (reference sequence). This CDR3 comprises 17 residues. V lost 0 bases and J lost 0, with 12 bases in between. The CDR3 reads CATSRDQGLASYNEQFF. Here the CDR3 DNA reads TGTGCCACCAGCAGAGATCAGGGTCTGGCCTCCTACAATGAGCAGTTCTTC.

This clone was found many times. The chain links TRBV6-1 to TRBJ2-7; 10 bases are a match to TRBD1. The CDR3 contains 14 residues. Germline V lookup: CDR1 MNHNS, CDR2 SASEGT. Trimming removed 4 bases from V and 5 bases from J; junction bases left unmatched: 5. The CDR3 DNA follows: TGTGCCAGCAGTGTCACCGGGACAGGGGACGAGCAGTACTTC. Translated: CASSVTGTGDEQYF.

This clone was recorded many times. The chain carries TRBV6-1 and TRBJ1-5; D ambiguous. The CDR3 contains 15 residues. Germline loops: CDR1 MNHNS, CDR2 SASEGT. V dropped 8 bases and J dropped 1 base, with 15 bases sitting between them. In nucleotides, the CDR3 is TGTGCCAGCCTTCCAAGTACAAGAAGCAATCAGCCCCAGCATTTT. Its translation: CASLPSTRSNQPQHF.

This clone was counted at least ten times. The sample contains more than one DNA sequence encoding this CDR3. The chain combines TRBV29-1 with TRBJ1-1, with D tentatively TRBD1 (5 bases). The CDR3 spans 13 residues. Germline CDR1 is SQVTM and CDR2 is ANQGSEA. The germline V and J ends were trimmed by 7 bases and 1 base, with 13 bases remaining between them. Here the CDR3 DNA reads TGCAGCGCCTCCGGGACGGGGAACACTGAAGCTTTCTTT. It encodes CSASGTGNTEAFF.

In its sample, this clone was seen many times. The rearrangement joins TRBV11-2 to TRBJ1-2; no definite D call. The V gene's germline CDR1 is SGHAT and CDR2 FQNNGV. V was trimmed by 4 bases and J by 8 bases, leaving 17 bases between them. The CDR3 spans 14 residues. In nucleotides, the CDR3 is TGTGCCAGCAGCTCCCTCCGACGGGAATCCGGCTACACCTTC. This encodes CASSSLRRESGYTF.

This clone was seen at least ten times. This chain uses TRBV11-2 with TRBJ1-1, with D possibly being TRBD1 (6 bases). Per the germline V gene, CDR1 is SGHAT and CDR2 is FQNNGV. The CDR3 length is 15 residues. Between the trimmed V and J ends, which lost 2 bases and 2 bases, there was a span of 12 bases. CDR3 amino acids: CASSLWGRRNTEAFF. The CDR3 nucleotides read TGTGCCAGCAGCTTATGGGGGCGTCGAAACACTGAAGCTTTCTTT.

This clone was seen at least ten times. The V gene is TRBV5-8, the J gene TRBJ1-1; 7 nucleotides match TRBD1. CDR3 length: 14 residues. The germline CDR1 and CDR2 sequences are SGHTS and YDEGEE. V shed 0 bases, J shed 5 bases, and the junction held 4 bases outside the gene matches. The CDR3 region has the DNA TGTGCCAGCAGCTTGGAAGGGGGCAGAACTGAAGCTTTCTTT. It translates to CASSLEGGRTEAFF.

This clone occurred many times. This chain uses TRBV5-1 with TRBJ2-7, with D perhaps being TRBD1 or TRBD2 (5 bases each). The V end lost 0 bases, the J end lost 5 bases, and 15 bases lay between the germline ends. CDR3 length: 15 residues. From germline, CDR1 is SGHRS and CDR2 YFSETQ. The CDR3 spells CASSLAVGTRDEQYF. CDR3 DNA sequence: TGCGCCAGCAGCTTGGCCGTTGGGACCCGGGACGAGCAGTACTTC.

Details on this clone: A read error may produce the germline difference seen at one junction end. The chain links TRBV28 to TRBJ1-5; no definite D call. Germline V lookup: CDR1 MDHEN, CDR2 SYDVKM. The CDR3 length is 16 residues. The CDR3 reads CASSSPPGLRIHPHHF. CDR3 in DNA: TGTGCCAGCAGCTCTCCGCCGGGGTTGCGGATTCATCCCCATCATTTT.

This clone has just a few counts. This sequence may be a read error, since a much larger clone differs from it by one base. This chain joins TRBV9 and TRBJ2-2; the D is unclear. V was clipped by 4 bases and J by 3 bases, with 4 bases between them. Germline values: CDR1 SGDLS, CDR2 YYNGEE. CDR3 size: 12 residues. This CDR3 is CASSPDTGELFF. CDR3 nucleotide sequence: TGTGCCAGCAGCCCCGACACCGGGGAGCTGTTTTTT.

About this clone: Given a much more abundant clone one base away, this may be a read error. Other DNA sequences in this sample translate to the same CDR3. The rearrangement joins TRBV9 to TRBJ2-2, with D perhaps matching TRBD2 (5 bases). CDR3 length: 16 amino acids. Germline V lookup: CDR1 SGDLS, CDR2 YYNGEE. The CDR3 DNA follows: TGTGCCAGCAGCGTAGCTCCTAGAGGGAACGCCGGGGAGCTGTTTTTT. Amino acid sequence: CASSVAPRGNAGELFF.

This clone was recorded at least ten times. The genes are TRBV18 and TRBJ1-5, with D unresolved. Germline lookup yields CDR1 KGHSH and CDR2 LQKENI. The CDR3 covers 15 residues. V was clipped by 2 bases and J by 0 bases, with 8 bases between them. This chain's CDR3 is CASSPSSNSNQPQHF. CDR3 nucleotide sequence: TGTGCCAGCTCACCATCCAGCAATAGCAATCAGCCCCAGCATTTT.

This clone appeared many times. The rearrangement links TRBV5-1 to TRBJ2-1; 12 bases match TRBD2. The CDR3 has 16 residues. After removal of 4 bases from V and 4 bases from J, the junction contained 6 bases not matched to a gene. Germline CDR1 reads SGHRS; CDR2 reads YFSETQ. The CDR3 nucleotides read TGCGCCAGCAGCCTGACTAGCGGGGGACCTTACAATGAGCAGTTCTTC. This translates into CASSLTSGGPYNEQFF.

As concerns this clone: A much larger clone lies one base from this, so it may be a read error. The rearrangement uses TRBV20-1 and TRBJ2-1, with D perhaps given as TRBD1 or TRBD2 (5 bases each). Germline loops: CDR1 DFQATT, CDR2 SNEGSKA (reference sequence). Trimming shortened V by 0 bases and J by 4 bases, and 13 bases separated the two germline ends. This CDR3 spans 15 amino acids. Here the CDR3 reads CSARDWVGPYNEQFF. The CDR3 region has the DNA TGCAGTGCTAGAGATTGGGTGGGACCTTACAATGAGCAGTTCTTC.

As concerns this clone: A much larger clone sits a single nucleotide away, making a read error possible. The V gene is TRBV29-1, the J gene TRBJ2-5; no clear D. V dropped 7 bases and J dropped 3 bases, with 18 bases sitting between them. Per the germline V gene, CDR1 is SQVTM and CDR2 is ANQGSEA. The CDR3 loop spans 14 amino acids. The CDR3 coding sequence is TGCAGCGGTGGCTCAATGGGTGGCGAAGAGACCCAGTACTTC. The encoded protein is CSGGSMGGEETQYF. The whole variable domain, remainder taken from reference TRBV29-1 and TRBJ2-5, is SAVISQKPSRDICQRGTSLTIQCQVDSQVTMMFWYRQQPGQSLTLIATANQGSEATYESGFVIDKFPISRPNLTFSTLTVSNMSPEDSSIYLCSGGSMGGEETQYFGPGTRLLVL.

This clone showed up just once. Relative to the germline gene, one junction end is altered; a read error may explain this. The gene calls are TRBV4-1 and TRBJ2-5, with 10 bases lining up with TRBD1. Germline V lookup: CDR1 MGHRA, CDR2 YSYEKL. This CDR3 has 15 residues. The CDR3: CASNQDGTGEETQYF. The CDR3 DNA reads TGCGCCAGCAACCAAGATGGGACAGGGGAAGAGACCCAGTACTTC.

In its sample, this clone was seen many times. The J gene is TRBJ2-7, the V gene TRBV19; TRBD2 matches at 7 bases. Germline assignment: CDR1 LNHDA and CDR2 SQIVND (reference sequence). The CDR3 sequence is 13 residues long. The junction had 2 bases not matched to a gene; V was cut back by 3 bases and J by 3 bases. In nucleotides, the CDR3 is TGTGCCAGTAGTATGGGACTACTCTACGAGCAGTACTTC. Translating gives CASSMGLLYEQYF.

This clone occurred many times. The J gene is TRBJ1-4, the V gene TRBV7-9, with 7 bases fitting TRBD1. Germline CDR1 reads SEHNR; CDR2 reads FQNEAQ (reference sequence). After removal of 3 bases from V and 5 bases from J, the junction contained 6 bases not matched to a gene. There are 15 residues in the CDR3. The CDR3 coding sequence is TGTGCCAGCAGCTTCCGGGACAGCCAAAATGAAAAACTGTTTTTT. This translates into CASSFRDSQNEKLFF. The full variable domain, completed using reference TRBV7-9 and TRBJ1-4, is DTGVSQNPRHKITKRGQNVTFRCDPISEHNRLYWYRQTLGQGPEFLTYFQNEAQLEKSRLLSDRFSAERPKGSFSTLEIQRTEQGDSAMYLCASSFRDSQNEKLFFGSGTQLSVL.

The chain is built from TRBV7-2 and TRBJ1-2; no definite D call. CDR3 length: 14 amino acids. The V gene's germline CDR1 is SGHTA and CDR2 FQGNSA. V shed 1 base and J shed 5 bases, with 11 bases lying between them. The CDR3 loop reads CASSLGWTDYGYTF. CDR3 bases: TGTGCCAGCAGCTTAGGATGGACGGATTATGGCTACACCTTC.

Comment on this clone: With a much larger clone just one base away, this may be a read error. The sample has other DNA sequences that encode this CDR3 too. This chain uses TRBV5-6 with TRBJ2-2; D is undetermined. Germline values: CDR1 SGHDT, CDR2 YYEEEE. The CDR3 has 16 residues. The CDR3 sequence is CASSSISTVNTGELFF. The CDR3 DNA sequence: TGTGCCAGCAGCTCAATATCGACGGTGAACACAGGGGAGCTGTTTTTT.

This clone was counted many times. The V gene is TRBV20-1, the J gene TRBJ1-2; the D gene is possibly TRBD1 (6 bases). Germline V gene sequence: CDR1 DFQATT, CDR2 SNEGSKA (reference sequence). The CDR3 extends over 10 amino acids. Trimming left V 6 bases short and J 6 bases short, with 8 bases between. The CDR3 sequence: CSAYRDGYTF. The CDR3 DNA follows: TGCAGTGCCTACAGGGATGGCTACACCTTC.